The sequence of this T cell receptor beta chain was determined in a study of early T cells in non-severe SARS-CoV-2 infection. Study-wide background: Sequencing targeted bulk RNA from unsorted whole blood, leaving chains unpaired. General study results and limits: There was a bias toward anti-spike CD8 responses in VDJdb matching, which missed private and CD4 specificities.

This clonotype came up many times. Its specificity is not known. Individual cDNA molecules received unique molecular identifiers during library preparation. TCRdb re-called the 5' RACE reads through MiXCR, storing one row per CDR3 protein. The top ten clones hold 8.5% to 10% of a sample with approximately 45,000 distinct CDR3 sequences, roughly a tenth of them seen once. This receptor was identified in an adult who was a healthcare worker with PCR-confirmed SARS-CoV-2 infection or an uninfected control (not recorded which). The sequenced material came from whole blood.

In nucleotides, the CDR3 is TGTGCAAGTCGCTTAGTTTTCCCGGGACAGGAAGAGAAGCAGTACTTC. Encoded protein: CASRLVFPGQEEKQYF. The chain uses TRBV12-2 and TRBJ2-7; the table assigns TRBD1, which was not confirmed against the DNA. TRBV12-2 is a pseudogene segment. This CDR3 has 16 amino acids.